The entry below gives a single T cell receptor (beta chain) sequence along with its context. Which cohort a participant joined came from the clinical history participants gave. A COVID-19 case had been met by exposed participants during the 2 weeks before study entry. The CDR3 extends over 14 amino acids. V was pared by 5 bases and J by 6 bases, with 13 bases between. CDR1 and CDR2 from the germline V gene are KGHDR and SFDVKD. The data were obtained in a study of blood T cell repertoires in COVID-19. For the study at large: Donors in the United States, Italy and Spain gave samples during acute or convalescent COVID-19.

Assay used: immunoSEQ multiplex PCR; TCRdb lists only in-frame clones, some missing. The sample lists roughly 260,000 clones, roughly 85% occurring once. Sequencing was done on a sample of PBMCs or T cells enriched from blood (not recorded which). This receptor was identified in a woman between 40 and 55 years old who had been exposed to COVID-19. The chain is built from TRBV24-1 and TRBJ2-1, with TRBD1 as a possible D gene (6 bases). The CDR3: CATSAPDRINEQFF. DNA for the CDR3: TGTGCCACCAGTGCCCCGGACAGAATCAATGAGCAGTTCTTC.